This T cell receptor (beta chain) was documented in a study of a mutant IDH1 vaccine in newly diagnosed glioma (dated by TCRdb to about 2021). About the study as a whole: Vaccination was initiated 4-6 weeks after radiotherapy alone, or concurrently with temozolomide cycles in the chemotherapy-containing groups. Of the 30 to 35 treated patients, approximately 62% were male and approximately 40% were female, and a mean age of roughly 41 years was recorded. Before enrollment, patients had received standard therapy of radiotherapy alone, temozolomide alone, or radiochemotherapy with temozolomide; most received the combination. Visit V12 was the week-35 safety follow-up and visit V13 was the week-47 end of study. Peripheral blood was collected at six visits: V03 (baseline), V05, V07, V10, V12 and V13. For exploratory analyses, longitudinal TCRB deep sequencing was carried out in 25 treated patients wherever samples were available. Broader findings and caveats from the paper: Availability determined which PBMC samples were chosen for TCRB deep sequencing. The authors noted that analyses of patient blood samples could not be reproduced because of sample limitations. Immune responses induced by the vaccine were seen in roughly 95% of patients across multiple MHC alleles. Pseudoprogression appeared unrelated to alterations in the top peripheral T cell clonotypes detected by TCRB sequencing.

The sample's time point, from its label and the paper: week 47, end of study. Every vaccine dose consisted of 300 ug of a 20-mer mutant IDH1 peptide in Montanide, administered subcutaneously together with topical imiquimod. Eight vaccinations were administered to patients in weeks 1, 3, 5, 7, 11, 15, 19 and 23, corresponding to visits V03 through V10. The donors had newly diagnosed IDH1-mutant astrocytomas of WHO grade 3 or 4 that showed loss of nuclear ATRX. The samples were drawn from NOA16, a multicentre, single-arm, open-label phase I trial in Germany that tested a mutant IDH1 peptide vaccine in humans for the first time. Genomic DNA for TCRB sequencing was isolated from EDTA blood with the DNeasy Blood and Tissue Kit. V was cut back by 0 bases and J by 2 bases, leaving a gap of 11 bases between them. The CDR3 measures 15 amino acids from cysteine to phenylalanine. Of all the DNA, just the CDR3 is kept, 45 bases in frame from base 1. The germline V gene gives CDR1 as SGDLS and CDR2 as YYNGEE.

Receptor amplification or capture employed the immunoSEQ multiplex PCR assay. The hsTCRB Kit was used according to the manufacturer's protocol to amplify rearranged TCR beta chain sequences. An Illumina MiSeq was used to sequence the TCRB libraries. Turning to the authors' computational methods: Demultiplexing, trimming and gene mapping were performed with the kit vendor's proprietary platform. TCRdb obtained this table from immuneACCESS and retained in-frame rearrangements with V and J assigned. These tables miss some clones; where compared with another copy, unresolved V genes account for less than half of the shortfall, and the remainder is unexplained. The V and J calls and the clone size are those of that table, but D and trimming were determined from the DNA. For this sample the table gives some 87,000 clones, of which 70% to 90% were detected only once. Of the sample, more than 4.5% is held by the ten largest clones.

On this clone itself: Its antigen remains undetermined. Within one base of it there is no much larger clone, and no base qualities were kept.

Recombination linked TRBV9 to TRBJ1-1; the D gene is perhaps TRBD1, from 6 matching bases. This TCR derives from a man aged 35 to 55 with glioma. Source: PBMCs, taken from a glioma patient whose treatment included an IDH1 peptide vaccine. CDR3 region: CASSVATGPNTEAFF. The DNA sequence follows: TGTGCCAGCAGCGTAGCGACAGGTCCAAACACTGAAGCTTTCTTT. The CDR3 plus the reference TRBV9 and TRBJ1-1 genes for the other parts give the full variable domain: DSGVTQTPKHLITATGQRVTLRCSPRSGDLSVYWYQQSLDQGLQFLIQYYNGEERAKGNILERFSAQQFPDLHSELNLSSLELGDSALYFCASSVATGPNTEAFFGQGTRLTVV.